The clone carrying this TCR beta chain was picked up many times. The antigen is not known. This record comes from a study of response to subunit inactivated influenza vaccine. Notes on the study in general: Authors suggested each seasonal influenza vaccination recruits few new T cells.

TCRdb reprocessed the RT-PCR reads via MiXCR and lists one record per CDR3 protein. The sample yields about 700,000 distinct CDR3 sequences, about 14% seen once. This TCR derives from a man in his fifties who received an inactivated influenza vaccine. The sequencing used PBMCs from blood, collected approximately 15 days before vaccination.

CDR3 nucleotide sequence: TGTGCCATCAGAGCACCTGAGGCCGACAATGAGCAGTTCTTC. Its protein product is CAIRAPEADNEQFF. The chain combines TRBV10-3 with TRBJ2-1; D is unclear. Germline CDR1 reads ENHRY; CDR2 reads SYGVKD. V gave up 6 bases and J gave up 5 bases, with 14 bases separating them. The CDR3 has 14 residues.